These T cell receptor beta chains were read from a single sample in a study of cytomegalovirus exposure and HLA in healthy donors. This table comes from immunoSEQ multiplex PCR, and its TCRdb copy is limited to in-frame clones, with some not included. The repertoire holds tens of thousands of clones, with about four fifths as singletons. Specimen: PBMCs. These receptors were taken from a woman aged 18 to 35 in good health and CMV-seropositive. Both conserved end residues are part of each CDR3. Fields, in order: CDR3 protein, CDR3 DNA, D gene, J gene, clone size, V gene. D genes are given only for firm matches. Clone sizes are given selectively: once, few, many, or a class where the clone is expanded.

CDR3 protein: CASSSGLAGGDTQYF; CDR3 DNA: TGTGCCAGCAGCTCGGGACTAGCGGGCGGAGATACGCAGTATTTT; D gene: TRBD2; J gene: TRBJ2-3; clone size: NA; V gene: TRBV11-3
CDR3 protein: CASSLKRQTIYGYTF; CDR3 DNA: TGTGCCAGCAGTTTAAAGCGGCAGACTATCTATGGCTACACCTTC; D gene: NA; J gene: TRBJ1-2; clone size: NA; V gene: TRBV28
CDR3 protein: CAWSTGYNSPLHF; CDR3 DNA: TGTGCCTGGAGTACGGGCTATAATTCACCCCTCCACTTT; D gene: NA; J gene: TRBJ1-6; clone size: NA; V gene: TRBV30
CDR3 protein: CASSLARGTGVSSYEQYF; CDR3 DNA: TGTGCCAGCAGCTTAGCGAGGGGGACAGGGGTTAGCTCCTACGAGCAGTACTTC; D gene: TRBD1; J gene: TRBJ2-7; clone size: NA; V gene: TRBV7-8
CDR3 protein: CASSSRTGTNSNQPQHF; CDR3 DNA: TGTGCCAGCAGCTCTCGGACAGGAACTAATAGCAATCAGCCCCAGCATTTT; D gene: TRBD1; J gene: TRBJ1-5; clone size: few; V gene: TRBV7-9
CDR3 protein: CASSETELSYNEQFF; CDR3 DNA: TGTGCCAGCAGCGAGACAGAGCTTTCCTACAATGAGCAGTTCTTC; D gene: NA; J gene: TRBJ2-1; clone size: NA; V gene: TRBV9
CDR3 protein: CASKTSGSPNYEQYF; CDR3 DNA: TGTGCCAGCAAAACATCCGGGTCGCCAAACTACGAGCAGTACTTC; D gene: NA; J gene: TRBJ2-7; clone size: NA; V gene: TRBV28
CDR3 protein: CASSENRDPEAFF; CDR3 DNA: TGTGCCAGCAGTGAAAACAGGGACCCTGAAGCTTTCTTT; D gene: NA; J gene: TRBJ1-1; clone size: NA; V gene: TRBV2
CDR3 protein: CASSLGAGAEAFF; CDR3 DNA: TGCGCCAGCAGCTTGGGAGCGGGGGCTGAAGCTTTCTTT; D gene: NA; J gene: TRBJ1-1; clone size: NA; V gene: TRBV5-1
CDR3 protein: CASSENWTGAHEQYF; CDR3 DNA: TGTGCCAGCAGTGAAAACTGGACAGGGGCCCACGAGCAGTACTTC; D gene: TRBD1; J gene: TRBJ2-7; clone size: NA; V gene: TRBV6-1
CDR3 protein: CASSLGPSRLGETQYF; CDR3 DNA: TGTGCCAGCAGCTTGGGTCCTAGCAGATTAGGAGAGACCCAGTACTTC; D gene: NA; J gene: TRBJ2-5; clone size: NA; V gene: TRBV5-6
CDR3 protein: CASSIAQGDGYTF; CDR3 DNA: TGTGCCAGTAGTATAGCCCAGGGTGATGGCTACACCTTC; D gene: NA; J gene: TRBJ1-2; clone size: NA; V gene: TRBV19
CDR3 protein: CASSGGYRGTQYF; CDR3 DNA: TGCGCCAGCAGCGGGGGCTACCGAGGGACCCAGTACTTC; D gene: NA; J gene: TRBJ2-5; clone size: NA; V gene: TRBV4-3
CDR3 protein: CASSLQMSDTEAFF; CDR3 DNA: TGCGCCAGCAGCCTGCAGATGTCCGACACTGAAGCTTTCTTT; D gene: NA; J gene: TRBJ1-1; clone size: NA; V gene: TRBV4-3
CDR3 protein: CASNDGTGSYEQYF; CDR3 DNA: TGTGCCAGCAATGACGGGACAGGGTCCTACGAGCAGTACTTC; D gene: TRBD1; J gene: TRBJ2-7; clone size: NA; V gene: TRBV7-9
CDR3 protein: CASSYQRGGHEQFF; CDR3 DNA: TGTGCCAGCAGTTACCAGCGGGGGGGCCATGAGCAGTTCTTC; D gene: TRBD2; J gene: TRBJ2-1; clone size: NA; V gene: TRBV6-5
CDR3 protein: CASSLGEAGNTIYF; CDR3 DNA: TGTGCCAGCAGTTTGGGGGAGGCTGGAAACACCATATATTTT; D gene: NA; J gene: TRBJ1-3; clone size: NA; V gene: TRBV28
CDR3 protein: CASTIGDRALSGGYTF; CDR3 DNA: TGTGCCAGCACTATTGGGGACAGGGCTTTATCGGGTGGCTACACCTTC; D gene: TRBD1; J gene: TRBJ1-2; clone size: few; V gene: TRBV28
CDR3 protein: CASSQEGGGATVTTQYF; CDR3 DNA: TGTGCCAGCAGCCAAGAAGGTGGGGGGGCCACTGTAACAACCCAGTACTTC; D gene: NA; J gene: TRBJ2-5; clone size: NA; V gene: TRBV4-2
CDR3 protein: CASSRRTGQNTGELFF; CDR3 DNA: TGCGCCAGCAGCCGTCGGACAGGGCAGAACACCGGGGAGCTGTTTTTT; D gene: TRBD1; J gene: TRBJ2-2; clone size: NA; V gene: TRBV4-3
CDR3 protein: CASSPPWTGEYGYTF; CDR3 DNA: TGCGCCAGCAGCCCCCCCTGGACAGGGGAGTATGGCTACACCTTC; D gene: TRBD1; J gene: TRBJ1-2; clone size: few; V gene: TRBV4-1
CDR3 protein: CASSDGTSGGDTQYF; CDR3 DNA: TGTGCCAGCAGTGACGGGACTAGCGGGGGAGATACGCAGTATTTT; D gene: TRBD2; J gene: TRBJ2-3; clone size: NA; V gene: TRBV6-4